A single sample is the source of the 12 T cell receptor beta chains below, sequenced in a study of blood T cell repertoires in COVID-19. Only in-frame clones appear in the TCRdb table, and some are missing; sequencing was by immunoSEQ multiplex PCR. This sample has 150,000 to 200,000 clones, with over 75% found just once. Material: PBMCs or T cells enriched from blood (not recorded which). The receptors come from a man between 50 and 59 years old who had recovered from COVID-19.

The rearrangement uses TRBV29-1 and TRBJ2-2, with 8 positions matching TRBD1. The trim removed 7 bases at V and 4 bases at J, leaving 11 bases unmatched. The CDR3 runs 15 residues. The V gene's germline CDR1 is SQVTM and CDR2 ANQGSEA. The CDR3 loop is CSAKPGTGPTGELFF. In DNA form, the CDR3 reads TGCAGCGCAAAACCTGGGACAGGCCCCACCGGGGAGCTGTTTTTT.

This chain uses TRBV11-3 with TRBJ2-5; 11 bases are a match to TRBD2. This CDR3 comprises 18 residues. V shed 0 bases and J 4 bases; nucleotides not matched to a gene: 10. In germline, CDR1 is SGHNT, CDR2 YENEEA. As DNA, the CDR3 is TGTGCCAGCAGCTTAGAGGTAGCGGGGGGGCCAAAGCGAGAGACCCAGTACTTC. Residues: CASSLEVAGGPKRETQYF.

J is TRBJ2-5 and V is TRBV5-1, with TRBD2 matching 7 bases. Trimming removed 0 bases from V and 4 bases from J; junction bases left unmatched: 3. This CDR3 contains 14 residues. Germline values: CDR1 SGHRS, CDR2 YFSETQ. The CDR3 reads CASSLVGGRETQYF. In DNA form, the CDR3 reads TGCGCCAGCAGCTTGGTCGGGGGGAGAGAGACCCAGTACTTC.

V gene TRBV3-1 (or the pseudogene TRBV3-2) combines with J gene TRBJ1-1, with a weak D call TRBD1 (5 bases). The CDR3 totals 13 residues. Trimming pared 0 bases from V and 7 bases from J, leaving 9 bases between. Per the germline V gene, CDR1 is LGHDT and CDR2 is YNNKEL (reference sequence). The CDR3 region is CASSQEGRGEAFF. CDR3 nucleotide sequence: TGTGCCAGCAGCCAAGAGGGGCGGGGTGAAGCTTTCTTT.

The V call is TRBV7-2, the J call TRBJ2-5; 8 bases are shared with TRBD2. Germline V gives CDR1 SGHTA, CDR2 FQGNSA. This CDR3 spans 16 amino acids. With V trimmed by 5 bases and J by 0 bases, 8 bases remained unmatched. The DNA of the CDR3 is TGTGCCAGCAGCCCCGGACTAGCAGCGTACCAAGAGACCCAGTACTTC. Translating gives CASSPGLAAYQETQYF.

The chain joins TRBV24-1 to TRBJ1-4, with 10 positions matching TRBD1. With V trimmed by 4 bases and J by 6 bases, 4 bases remained unmatched. Per the germline V gene, CDR1 is KGHDR and CDR2 is SFDVKD. This CDR3 has 15 residues. CDR3 sequence (DNA): TGTGCCACCAGTGAAGGGACAGGGGCGGATGAAAAACTGTTTTTT. Translated: CATSEGTGADEKLFF.

V is TRBV4-1 and J is TRBJ2-2, with D uncertain. V lost 3 bases to trimming and J lost 4 bases, with 9 bases between them. The CDR3 is 14 amino acids. The germline V gene encodes CDR1 MGHRA and CDR2 YSYEKL. The CDR3 DNA follows: TGCGCCAGCAGCCACTACTCCATCACCGGGGAGCTGTTTTTT. Amino acids: CASSHYSITGELFF.

A remark on this clone: This same CDR3 is encoded by further DNA sequences in the sample. The V call is TRBV7-3, the J call TRBJ2-1; 7 nucleotides align to TRBD1. This CDR3 region has 13 residues. Germline values: CDR1 SGHTA, CDR2 FQGTGA. V lost 4 bases to trimming and J lost 13 bases; unmatched junction nucleotides: 10. The CDR3 region is CASSSDRAGEQFF. The CDR3 DNA is TGTGCCAGCAGCTCCGACAGGGCTGGAGAACAGTTCTTC.

The chain couples TRBV5-1 to TRBJ2-3; perhaps TRBD2 as D (6 bases). The CDR3 length is 13 residues. Trimming left V 3 bases short and J 5 bases short, with 10 bases between. Germline V gene lookup returns CDR1 SGHRS and CDR2 YFSETQ. The CDR3 spells CASSWGGEDTQYF. As DNA, the CDR3 is TGCGCCAGCAGCTGGGGAGGAGAAGATACGCAGTATTTT.

This clone has just a few counts. The V gene is TRBV19, the J gene TRBJ1-4; tentatively, D is TRBD1 (6 bases). Germline V CDR1 and CDR2: LNHDA, SQIVND (reference sequence). This CDR3 is 15 amino acids long. The V gene lost 3 bases and the J gene lost 8 bases, with 16 bases spanning the gap. The CDR3 coding sequence is TGTGCCAGTAGTATGAGAGGGGATGGGGGCGAAAAACTGTTTTTT. It translates to CASSMRGDGGEKLFF. Variable domain in full (rest from reference TRBV19 and TRBJ1-4): DGGITQSPKYLFRKEGQNVTLSCEQNLNHDAMYWYRQDPGQGLRLIYYSQIVNDFQKGDIAEGYSVSREKKESFPLTVTSAQKNPTAFYLCASSMRGDGGEKLFFGSGTQLSVL.

This clone was counted a few times. The chain carries TRBV19 and TRBJ1-5; 8 nucleotides agree with TRBD1. CDR1 LNHDA and CDR2 SQIVND come from the germline V gene (reference sequence). This CDR3 spans 14 amino acids. The V and J ends lost 6 bases and 6 bases, in that order; junction bases with no gene match: 7. As DNA, the CDR3 is TGTGCCAGTAGGAAGACAGGGGTCGGTCAGCCCCAGCATTTT. This sequence encodes CASRKTGVGQPQHF.

This rearrangement joins TRBV2 to TRBJ2-3; TRBD2 matches 12 bases. Germline values: CDR1 SNHLY, CDR2 FYNNEI. The CDR3 contains 14 residues. Trimming removed 7 bases from V and 3 bases from J; junction bases left unmatched: 2. This CDR3 is CASKGLAGTDTQYF. DNA of the CDR3: TGTGCCAGCAAGGGACTAGCGGGTACAGATACGCAGTATTTT. Full variable domain (outside the CDR3, taken from reference TRBV2 and TRBJ2-3): EPEVTQTPSHQVTQMGQEVILRCVPISNHLYFYWYRQILGQKVEFLVSFYNNEISEKSEIFDDQFSVERPDGSNFTLKIRSTKLEDSAMYFCASKGLAGTDTQYFGPGTRLTVL.